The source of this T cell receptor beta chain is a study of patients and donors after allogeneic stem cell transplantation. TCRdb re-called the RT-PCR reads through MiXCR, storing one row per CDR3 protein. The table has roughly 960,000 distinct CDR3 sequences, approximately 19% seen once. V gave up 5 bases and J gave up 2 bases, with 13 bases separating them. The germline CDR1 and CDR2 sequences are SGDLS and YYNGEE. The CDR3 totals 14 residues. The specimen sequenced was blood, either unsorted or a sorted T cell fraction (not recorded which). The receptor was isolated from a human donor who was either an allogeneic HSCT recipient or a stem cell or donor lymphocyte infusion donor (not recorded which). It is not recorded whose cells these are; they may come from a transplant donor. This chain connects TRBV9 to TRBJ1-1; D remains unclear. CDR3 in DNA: TGTGCCAGCAGGACCGGGCTCCAAAACACTGAAGCTTTCTTT. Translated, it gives CASRTGLQNTEAFF.